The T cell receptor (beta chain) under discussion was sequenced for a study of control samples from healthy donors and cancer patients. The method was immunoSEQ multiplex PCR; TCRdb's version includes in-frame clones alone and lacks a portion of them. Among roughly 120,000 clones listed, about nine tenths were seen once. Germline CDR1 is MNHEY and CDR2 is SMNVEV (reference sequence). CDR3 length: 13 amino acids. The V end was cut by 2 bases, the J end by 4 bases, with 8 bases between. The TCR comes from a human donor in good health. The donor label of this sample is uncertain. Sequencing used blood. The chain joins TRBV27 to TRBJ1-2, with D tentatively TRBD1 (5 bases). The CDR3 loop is CASSLQGSYGYTF. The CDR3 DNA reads TGTGCCAGCAGTTTACAGGGAAGCTATGGCTACACCTTC.